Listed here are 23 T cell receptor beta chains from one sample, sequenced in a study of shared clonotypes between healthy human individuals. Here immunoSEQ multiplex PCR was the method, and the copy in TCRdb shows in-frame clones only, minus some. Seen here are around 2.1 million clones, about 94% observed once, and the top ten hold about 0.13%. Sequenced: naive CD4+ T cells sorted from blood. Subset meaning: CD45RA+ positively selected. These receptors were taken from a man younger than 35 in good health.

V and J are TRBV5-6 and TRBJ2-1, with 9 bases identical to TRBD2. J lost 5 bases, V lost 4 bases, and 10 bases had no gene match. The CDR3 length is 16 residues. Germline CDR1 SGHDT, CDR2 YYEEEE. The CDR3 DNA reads TGTGCCAGCAGCCCCCGGGCGGGGGGGAGACACAATGAGCAGTTCTTC. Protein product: CASSPRAGGRHNEQFF.

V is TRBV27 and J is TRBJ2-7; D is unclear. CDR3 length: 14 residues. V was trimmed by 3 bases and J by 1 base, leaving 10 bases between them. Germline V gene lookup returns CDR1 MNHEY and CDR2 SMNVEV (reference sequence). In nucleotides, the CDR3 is TGTGCCAGCAGTTTCTACGACAAGTCCTACGAGCAGTACTTC. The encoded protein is CASSFYDKSYEQYF.

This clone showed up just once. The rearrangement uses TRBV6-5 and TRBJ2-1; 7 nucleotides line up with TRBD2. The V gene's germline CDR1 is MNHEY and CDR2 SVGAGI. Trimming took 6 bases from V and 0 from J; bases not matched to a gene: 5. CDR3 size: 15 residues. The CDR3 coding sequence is TGTGCCAGCAGGTCACTAGCGAGCTCCTACAATGAGCAGTTCTTC. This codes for CASRSLASSYNEQFF.

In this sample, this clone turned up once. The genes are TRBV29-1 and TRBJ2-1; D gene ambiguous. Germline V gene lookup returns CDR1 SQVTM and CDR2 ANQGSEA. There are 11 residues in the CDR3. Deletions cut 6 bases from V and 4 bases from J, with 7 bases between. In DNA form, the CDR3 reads TGCAGCGTAGATACATACAATGAGCAGTTCTTC. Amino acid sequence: CSVDTYNEQFF.

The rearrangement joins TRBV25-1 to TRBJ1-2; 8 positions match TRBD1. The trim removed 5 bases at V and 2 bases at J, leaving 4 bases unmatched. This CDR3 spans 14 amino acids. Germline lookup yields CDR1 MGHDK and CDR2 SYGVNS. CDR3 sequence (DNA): TGTGCCAGCAGTCGGGACAGGTTCAACTATGGCTACACCTTC. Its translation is CASSRDRFNYGYTF.

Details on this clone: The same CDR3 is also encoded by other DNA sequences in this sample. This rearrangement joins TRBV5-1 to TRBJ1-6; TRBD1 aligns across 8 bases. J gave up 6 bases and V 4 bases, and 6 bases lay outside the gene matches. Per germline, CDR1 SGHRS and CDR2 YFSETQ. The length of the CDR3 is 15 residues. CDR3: CASSLAGQGNSPLHF. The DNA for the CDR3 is TGCGCCAGCAGCCTTGCCGGACAGGGTAATTCACCCCTCCACTTT.

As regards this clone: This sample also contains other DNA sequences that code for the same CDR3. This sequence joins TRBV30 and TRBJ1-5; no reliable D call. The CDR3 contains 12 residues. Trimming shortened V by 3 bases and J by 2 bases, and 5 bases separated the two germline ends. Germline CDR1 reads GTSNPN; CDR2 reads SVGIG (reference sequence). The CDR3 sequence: CAWSRGNQPQHF. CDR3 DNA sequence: TGTGCCTGGAGCCGGGGCAATCAGCCCCAGCATTTT.

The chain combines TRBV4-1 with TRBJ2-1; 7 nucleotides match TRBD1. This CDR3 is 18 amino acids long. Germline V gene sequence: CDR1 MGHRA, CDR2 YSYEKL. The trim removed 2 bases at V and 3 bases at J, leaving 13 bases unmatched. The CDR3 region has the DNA TGCGCCAGCAGCCAATTTGGACCCGGCGCAGGGGGCTACAATGAGCAGTTCTTC. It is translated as CASSQFGPGAGGYNEQFF.

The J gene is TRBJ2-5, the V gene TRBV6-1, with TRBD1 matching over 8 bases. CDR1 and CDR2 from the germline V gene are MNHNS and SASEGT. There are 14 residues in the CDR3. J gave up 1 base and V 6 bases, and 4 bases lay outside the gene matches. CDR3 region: CASRGQGGQETQYF. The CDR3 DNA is TGTGCCAGCAGAGGACAGGGCGGCCAAGAGACCCAGTACTTC.

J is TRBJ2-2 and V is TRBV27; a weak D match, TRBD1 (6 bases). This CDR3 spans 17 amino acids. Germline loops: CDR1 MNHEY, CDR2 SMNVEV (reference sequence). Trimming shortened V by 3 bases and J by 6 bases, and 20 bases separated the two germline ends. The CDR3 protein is CASSFYRAADRSGELFF. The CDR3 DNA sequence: TGTGCCAGCAGTTTTTACAGGGCCGCCGATCGCTCCGGGGAGCTGTTTTTT.

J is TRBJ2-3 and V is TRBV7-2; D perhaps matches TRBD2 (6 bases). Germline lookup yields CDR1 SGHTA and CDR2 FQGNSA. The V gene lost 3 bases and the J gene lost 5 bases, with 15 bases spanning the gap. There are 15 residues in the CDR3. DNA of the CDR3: TGTGCCAGCAGCTTCAGCGGGCCAGGAGGAGATACGCAGTATTTT. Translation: CASSFSGPGGDTQYF.

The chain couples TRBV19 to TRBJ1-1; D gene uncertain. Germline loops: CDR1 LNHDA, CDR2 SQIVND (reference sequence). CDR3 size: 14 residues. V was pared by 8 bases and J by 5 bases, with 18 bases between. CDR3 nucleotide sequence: TGTGCCAGTCAGAAGGCCCAACCGGGGACTGAAGCTTTCTTT. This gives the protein CASQKAQPGTEAFF.

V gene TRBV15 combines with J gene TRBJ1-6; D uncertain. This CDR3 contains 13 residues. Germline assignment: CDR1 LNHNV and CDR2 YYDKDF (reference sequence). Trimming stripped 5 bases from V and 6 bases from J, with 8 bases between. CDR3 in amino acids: CATSPSSNSPLHF. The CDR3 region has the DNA TGTGCCACCAGCCCGAGCAGTAATTCACCCCTCCACTTT. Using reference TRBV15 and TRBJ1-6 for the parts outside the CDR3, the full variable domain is DAMVIQNPRYQVTQFGKPVTLSCSQTLNHNVMYWYQQKSSQAPKLLFHYYDKDFNNEADTPDNFQSRRPNTSFCFLDIRSPGLGDTAMYLCATSPSSNSPLHFGNGTRLTVT.

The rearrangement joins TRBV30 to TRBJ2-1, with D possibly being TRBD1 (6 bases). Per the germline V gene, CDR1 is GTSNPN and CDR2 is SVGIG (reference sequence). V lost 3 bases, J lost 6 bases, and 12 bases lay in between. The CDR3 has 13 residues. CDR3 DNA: TGTGCCTGGAGCCACGGACAGATCAATGAGCAGTTCTTC. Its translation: CAWSHGQINEQFF.

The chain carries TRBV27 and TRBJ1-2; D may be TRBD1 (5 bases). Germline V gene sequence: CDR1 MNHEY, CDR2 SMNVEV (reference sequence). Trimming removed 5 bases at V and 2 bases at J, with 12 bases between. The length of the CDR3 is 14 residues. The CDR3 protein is CASSPSGRNYGYTF. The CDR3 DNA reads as TGTGCCAGCAGTCCCTCGGGACGGAACTATGGCTACACCTTC.

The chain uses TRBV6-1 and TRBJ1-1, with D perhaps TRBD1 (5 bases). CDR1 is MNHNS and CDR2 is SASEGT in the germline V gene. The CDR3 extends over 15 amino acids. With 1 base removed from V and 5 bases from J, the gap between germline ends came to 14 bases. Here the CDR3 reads CASSEGGRVNTEAFF. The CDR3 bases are TGTGCCAGCAGTGAAGGGGGCAGAGTAAATACTGAAGCTTTCTTT.

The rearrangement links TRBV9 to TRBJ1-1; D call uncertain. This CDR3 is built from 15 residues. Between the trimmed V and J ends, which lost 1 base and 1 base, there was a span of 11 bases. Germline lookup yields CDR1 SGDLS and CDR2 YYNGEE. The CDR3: CASSVLPGTNTEAFF. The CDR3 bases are TGTGCCAGCAGCGTACTGCCTGGAACGAACACTGAAGCTTTCTTT. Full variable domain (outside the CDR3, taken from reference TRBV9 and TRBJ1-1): DSGVTQTPKHLITATGQRVTLRCSPRSGDLSVYWYQQSLDQGLQFLIQYYNGEERAKGNILERFSAQQFPDLHSELNLSSLELGDSALYFCASSVLPGTNTEAFFGQGTRLTVV.

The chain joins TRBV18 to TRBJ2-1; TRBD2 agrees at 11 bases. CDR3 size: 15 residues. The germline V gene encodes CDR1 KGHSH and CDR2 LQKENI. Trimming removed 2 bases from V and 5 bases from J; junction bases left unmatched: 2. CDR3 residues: CASSPGTSGHNEQFF. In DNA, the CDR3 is TGTGCCAGCTCACCAGGGACTAGCGGTCACAATGAGCAGTTCTTC.

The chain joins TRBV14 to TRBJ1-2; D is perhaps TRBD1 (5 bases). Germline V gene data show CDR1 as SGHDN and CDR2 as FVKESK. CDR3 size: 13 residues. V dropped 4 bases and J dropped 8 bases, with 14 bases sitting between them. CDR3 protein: CASSRGTPSGYTF. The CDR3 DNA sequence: TGTGCCAGCAGCCGGGGGACGCCCTCGGGCTACACCTTC.

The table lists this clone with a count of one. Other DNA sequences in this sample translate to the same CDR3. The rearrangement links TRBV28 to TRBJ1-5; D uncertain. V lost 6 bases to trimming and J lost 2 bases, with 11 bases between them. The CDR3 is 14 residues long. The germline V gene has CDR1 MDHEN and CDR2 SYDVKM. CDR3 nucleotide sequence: TGTGCCAGCAGCTCCCGCGGAGGCAATCAGCCCCAGCATTTT. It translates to CASSSRGGNQPQHF.

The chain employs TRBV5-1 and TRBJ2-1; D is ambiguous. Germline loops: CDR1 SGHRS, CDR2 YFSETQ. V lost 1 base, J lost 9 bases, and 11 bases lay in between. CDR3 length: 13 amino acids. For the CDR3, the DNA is TGCGCCAGCAGCTTGAACCTAGTCAGTGAGCAGTTCTTC. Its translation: CASSLNLVSEQFF.

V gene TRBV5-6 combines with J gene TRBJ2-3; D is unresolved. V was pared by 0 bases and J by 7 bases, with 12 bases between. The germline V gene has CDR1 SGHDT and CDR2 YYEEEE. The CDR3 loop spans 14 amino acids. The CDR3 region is CASSLVAPPNTQYF. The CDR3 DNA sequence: TGTGCCAGCAGCTTGGTTGCTCCTCCCAATACGCAGTATTTT.

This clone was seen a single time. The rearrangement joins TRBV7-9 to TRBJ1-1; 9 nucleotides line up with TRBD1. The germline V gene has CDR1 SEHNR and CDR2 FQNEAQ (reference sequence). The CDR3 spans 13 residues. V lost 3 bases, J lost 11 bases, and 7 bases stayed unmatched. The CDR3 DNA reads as TGTGCCAGCAGCTTGCCACGGGACAGGGATGCTTTCTTT. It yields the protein CASSLPRDRDAFF.